This T cell receptor (beta chain) was documented in a study of early T cells in non-severe SARS-CoV-2 infection. Whole-study context: The chains were unpaired, and the sequenced material was bulk RNA from unsorted whole blood. Findings of the study overall: Comparison of clonotypes with VDJdb favored anti-spike CD8 responses while missing private and CD4 specificities.

This clonotype was observed at least ten times. The antigen is undetermined. The ends were cut back, 11 bases at V and 4 bases at J, with 26 bases in the middle. The CDR3 length is 16 residues. CDR1 ENHRY and CDR2 SYGVKD come from the germline V gene. Attached unique molecular identifiers marked individual cDNA molecules. One entry per CDR3 protein results from TCRdb running MiXCR on the 5' RACE reads. The sample yields 50,000 or so distinct CDR3 sequences, 5.6% seen once. The rearrangement joins TRBV10-3 to TRBJ1-1; D remains unclear. The sequence derives from an adult who was a healthcare worker with PCR-confirmed SARS-CoV-2 infection or an uninfected control (not recorded which). The sequenced sample consisted of whole blood. CDR3 nucleotide sequence: TGTGCCTCTCATCCCCATTTCGGAGAGATGATCACTGAAGCTTTCTTT. Translation gives CASHPHFGEMITEAFF.